Listed below are T cell receptor beta chains from one sample, sequenced in a study of cytomegalovirus exposure and HLA in healthy donors. Profiling relied on immunoSEQ multiplex PCR, and the TCRdb table lists in-frame clones only, not all of them. The data contain roughly 75,000 clones, roughly 95% of them singletons. The sample was PBMCs. The receptors come from a woman younger than 35 in good health and CMV-seropositive. CDR3s include the opening cysteine and the closing phenylalanine or tryptophan. Fields, in order: clone size, D gene, J gene, V gene, CDR3 DNA, CDR3 protein. A D gene is named only where the DNA matches it firmly. The size entry is marked missing in some rows and otherwise reads once, few, many or a size class.

abundance: .
d_gene: .
j_gene: TRBJ1-4
v_gene: TRBV5-1
CDR3nt: TGCGCCAGCAGCGGCTTCGGGGGGCAGGGAGAAAAACTGTTTTTT
CDR3aa: CASSGFGGQGEKLFF

abundance: .
d_gene: TRBD1
j_gene: TRBJ2-7
v_gene: TRBV6-1
CDR3nt: TGTGCCAGCAGCTCGTATCCGGGACAGGGGGACGAGCAGTACTTC
CDR3aa: CASSSYPGQGDEQYF

abundance: .
d_gene: .
j_gene: TRBJ1-1
v_gene: TRBV11-3
CDR3nt: TGTGCCAGCAGCTTAAAGAGCACTGAAGCTTTCTTT
CDR3aa: CASSLKSTEAFF

abundance: .
d_gene: TRBD2
j_gene: TRBJ2-1
v_gene: TRBV5-1
CDR3nt: TGCGCCAGCAGCGGACTAGCTACCTACAATGAGCAGTTCTTC
CDR3aa: CASSGLATYNEQFF

abundance: few
d_gene: .
j_gene: TRBJ2-5
v_gene: TRBV30
CDR3nt: TGTGCCTGGAGTTTGGACTGGTCGACCCAGTACTTC
CDR3aa: CAWSLDWSTQYF

abundance: .
d_gene: TRBD1
j_gene: TRBJ2-5
v_gene: TRBV2
CDR3nt: TGTGCCAGCAGCAAGACAGGGTCGGAAGAGACCCAGTACTTC
CDR3aa: CASSKTGSEETQYF

abundance: .
d_gene: .
j_gene: TRBJ2-7
v_gene: TRBV11-2
CDR3nt: TGTGCCAGCAGCTTACCCCCAAATATTGCGGCCCGCTACGAGCAGTACTTC
CDR3aa: CASSLPPNIAARYEQYF

abundance: .
d_gene: TRBD2
j_gene: TRBJ2-1
v_gene: TRBV9
CDR3nt: TGTGCCAGCAGCCCGTACAGCGGGAGCTCCTACAATGAGCAGTTCTTC
CDR3aa: CASSPYSGSSYNEQFF

abundance: .
d_gene: .
j_gene: TRBJ1-5
v_gene: TRBV6-6
CDR3nt: TGTGCCAGCAGTTACACTCGGGGTAACAATCAGCCCCAGCATTTT
CDR3aa: CASSYTRGNNQPQHF

abundance: .
d_gene: TRBD1
j_gene: TRBJ2-3
v_gene: TRBV7-3
CDR3nt: TGTGCCAGCAGCTTAGGGACAGGGGGGGATATCACAGATACGCAGTATTTT
CDR3aa: CASSLGTGGDITDTQYF

abundance: .
d_gene: TRBD1
j_gene: TRBJ2-3
v_gene: TRBV29-1
CDR3nt: TGCAGCGTTGGAGACCCCAGGGGGCTGAATACGCAGTATTTT
CDR3aa: CSVGDPRGLNTQYF

abundance: few
d_gene: .
j_gene: TRBJ1-2
v_gene: TRBV5-1
CDR3nt: TGCGCCAGCAGCTTGGCAGGCAGGGTAGATGGCTACACCTTC
CDR3aa: CASSLAGRVDGYTF

abundance: once
d_gene: .
j_gene: TRBJ1-5
v_gene: TRBV28
CDR3nt: TGTGCCAGCGAAAAGAACCTCGCGAGGCGGGATAGCAATCAGCCCCAGCATTTT
CDR3aa: CASEKNLARRDSNQPQHF

abundance: .
d_gene: TRBD2
j_gene: TRBJ2-1
v_gene: TRBV7-2
CDR3nt: TGTGCCAGCAGCTTAGAGGTCAGCGGGGGGTACAATGAGCAGTTCTTC
CDR3aa: CASSLEVSGGYNEQFF

abundance: .
d_gene: TRBD1
j_gene: TRBJ2-7
v_gene: TRBV7-2
CDR3nt: TGTGCCAGCAGCCCTCGGGACAGGGGGTACTACGAGCAGTACTTC
CDR3aa: CASSPRDRGYYEQYF

abundance: .
d_gene: .
j_gene: TRBJ1-2
v_gene: TRBV7-2
CDR3nt: TGTGCCAGCAGCTTGTACGGGCGGGCGGGTTTCGATGGCTACACCTTC
CDR3aa: CASSLYGRAGFDGYTF

abundance: .
d_gene: .
j_gene: TRBJ1-5
v_gene: TRBV10-3
CDR3nt: TGTGCCATCAGTGACTTTAACAGCCTTTCAAGCCAGCCCCAGCATTTT
CDR3aa: CAISDFNSLSSQPQHF

abundance: once
d_gene: TRBD2
j_gene: TRBJ2-7
v_gene: TRBV19
CDR3nt: TGTGCCAGTAGTATATTGGGGGGGGACTCCTACGAGCAGTACTTC
CDR3aa: CASSILGGDSYEQYF

abundance: .
d_gene: .
j_gene: TRBJ1-2
v_gene: TRBV28
CDR3nt: TGTGCCAGCAGTTTATGGGGAGATTTGGAGGGCTACACCTTC
CDR3aa: CASSLWGDLEGYTF

abundance: .
d_gene: TRBD2
j_gene: TRBJ2-2
v_gene: TRBV7-9
CDR3nt: TGTGCCAGCAGCTTACGGCGGGAGGGCCTCGGATCCGGGGAGCTGTTTTTT
CDR3aa: CASSLRREGLGSGELFF

abundance: .
d_gene: TRBD1
j_gene: TRBJ1-5
v_gene: TRBV29-1
CDR3nt: TGCAGCGCAAGGGGACAGGGCGGTCAGCCCCAGCATTTT
CDR3aa: CSARGQGGQPQHF

abundance: .
d_gene: .
j_gene: TRBJ1-2
v_gene: TRBV5-6
CDR3nt: TGTGCCAGCACCCAGGGGCAGAACTATGGCTACACCTTC
CDR3aa: CASTQGQNYGYTF

abundance: .
d_gene: .
j_gene: TRBJ1-2
v_gene: TRBV6-5
CDR3nt: TGTGCCAGCAGCTCGGGGTTCTATGGCTACACCTTC
CDR3aa: CASSSGFYGYTF

abundance: .
d_gene: TRBD1
j_gene: TRBJ2-1
v_gene: TRBV7-9
CDR3nt: TGTGCCAGCAGCTTAGACAGGGGAAACAATGAGCAGTTCTTC
CDR3aa: CASSLDRGNNEQFF

abundance: .
d_gene: TRBD1
j_gene: TRBJ2-5
v_gene: TRBV6-6
CDR3nt: TGTGCCAGCAGCGTCAGGGGGCGCGGAGGGGAGACCCAGTACTTC
CDR3aa: CASSVRGRGGETQYF

abundance: .
d_gene: TRBD1
j_gene: TRBJ2-7
v_gene: TRBV29-1
CDR3nt: TGCAGCGTTGGTGACAGGGACGACGAGCAGTACTTC
CDR3aa: CSVGDRDDEQYF

abundance: .
d_gene: TRBD2
j_gene: TRBJ2-7
v_gene: TRBV5-6
CDR3nt: TGTGCCAGCAGCTTGGCCGGGAGGGCGAGCTCCTACGAGCAGTACTTC
CDR3aa: CASSLAGRASSYEQYF

abundance: .
d_gene: .
j_gene: TRBJ2-7
v_gene: TRBV5-6
CDR3nt: TGTGCCAGCAGCTTGACTCCAAATTCCTACGAGCAGTACTTC
CDR3aa: CASSLTPNSYEQYF

abundance: .
d_gene: TRBD1
j_gene: TRBJ1-6
v_gene: TRBV7-9
CDR3nt: TGTGCCAGCAGCCGGAGGACAGGGGAATATAATTCACCCCTCCACTTT
CDR3aa: CASSRRTGEYNSPLHF

abundance: .
d_gene: .
j_gene: TRBJ1-1
v_gene: TRBV30
CDR3nt: TGTGCCTGGAGTAACAGGAGGAACACTGAAGCTTTCTTT
CDR3aa: CAWSNRRNTEAFF

abundance: once
d_gene: TRBD1
j_gene: TRBJ2-7
v_gene: TRBV6-1
CDR3nt: TGTGCCAGCAGCCCCGGGACAGGCGAGCAGTACTTC
CDR3aa: CASSPGTGEQYF

abundance: .
d_gene: .
j_gene: TRBJ2-2
v_gene: TRBV4-3
CDR3nt: TGCGCCAGCAGCCAGGGGCTAGGGTCGAACACCGGGGAGCTGTTTTTT
CDR3aa: CASSQGLGSNTGELFF

abundance: .
d_gene: .
j_gene: TRBJ1-1
v_gene: TRBV7-2
CDR3nt: TGTGCCAGCAGCTCCACACCGAACACTGAAGCTTTCTTT
CDR3aa: CASSSTPNTEAFF

abundance: .
d_gene: .
j_gene: TRBJ2-5
v_gene: TRBV4-3
CDR3nt: TGCGCCAGCAGCCAAGATTGGAGACTTCAAGAGACCCAGTACTTC
CDR3aa: CASSQDWRLQETQYF

abundance: .
d_gene: .
j_gene: TRBJ2-1
v_gene: TRBV28
CDR3nt: TGTGCCAGCAGTTTTGGTACTTCGTACAATGAGCAGTTCTTC
CDR3aa: CASSFGTSYNEQFF

abundance: .
d_gene: .
j_gene: TRBJ1-1
v_gene: TRBV5-6
CDR3nt: TGTGCCAGCAGCTATAGCTACGCAGCGAACACTGAAGCTTTCTTT
CDR3aa: CASSYSYAANTEAFF

abundance: .
d_gene: .
j_gene: TRBJ2-1
v_gene: TRBV4-1
CDR3nt: TGCGCCAGCAGCCAGCATTCCCGGGGGGCGGCAGGGTTCTTC
CDR3aa: CASSQHSRGAAGFF

abundance: .
d_gene: TRBD1
j_gene: TRBJ1-1
v_gene: TRBV5-1
CDR3nt: TGCGCCAGCAGCTCCCCCGTGGGACAGGGGGGTGCGAACACTGAAGCTTTCTTT
CDR3aa: CASSSPVGQGGANTEAFF

abundance: .
d_gene: .
j_gene: TRBJ2-1
v_gene: TRBV23-1
CDR3nt: TGCGCCAGCAGTCAACGCGGATTCGATGAGCAGTTCTTC
CDR3aa: CASSQRGFDEQFF

abundance: .
d_gene: .
j_gene: TRBJ1-1
v_gene: TRBV5-6
CDR3nt: TGTGCCAGCAGCTCGGGACAGAACACTGAAGCTTTCTTT
CDR3aa: CASSSGQNTEAFF

abundance: .
d_gene: .
j_gene: TRBJ2-7
v_gene: TRBV15
CDR3nt: TGTGCCACCAGCAGAGTTACTCAAAACGAGCAGTACTTC
CDR3aa: CATSRVTQNEQYF

abundance: .
d_gene: TRBD1
j_gene: TRBJ1-4
v_gene: TRBV11-2
CDR3nt: TGTGCCAGCAGCCCATGGGACAGGGAAACTAATGAAAAACTGTTTTTT
CDR3aa: CASSPWDRETNEKLFF